A single sample gave rise to the 22 T cell receptor beta chains below, sequenced in a study of blood T cell repertoires in COVID-19. Some clones are missing from TCRdb's copy, which holds only in-frame ones; the method was immunoSEQ multiplex PCR. This table holds about half a million clones, approximately 83% found once. What was sequenced was peripheral blood. The receptors were gathered from a human donor in a cohort sampled during active COVID-19.

The gene calls are TRBV11-2 and TRBJ2-1, with D perhaps TRBD2 (6 bases). This CDR3 is built from 18 residues. Trimming removed 1 base from V and 0 bases from J, with 16 bases in between. The germline V gene has CDR1 SGHAT and CDR2 FQNNGV. CDR3 DNA: TGTGCCAGCAGCTTAGTTATCGGGACTGCAAGCTCCTACAATGAGCAGTTCTTC. It yields the protein CASSLVIGTASSYNEQFF.

The chain joins TRBV28 to TRBJ2-6; D remains unclear. This CDR3 region has 13 residues. The V end was cut by 3 bases, the J end by 4 bases, with 4 bases between. Germline CDR1 reads MDHEN; CDR2 reads SYDVKM. The CDR3 DNA follows: TGTGCCAGCAGTTTCCCAGGGGCCAACGTCCTGACTTTC. As protein: CASSFPGANVLTF.

The chain employs TRBV2 and TRBJ2-1; 7 positions agree with TRBD2. The CDR3 runs to 14 residues. V was pared by 4 bases and J by 2 bases, with 2 bases of the junction left unmatched. Germline loops: CDR1 SNHLY, CDR2 FYNNEI. As DNA, the CDR3 is TGTGCCAGCAGTGTCGGGACTACCTACAATGAGCAGTTCTTC. This encodes CASSVGTTYNEQFF.

In this sample, this clone turned up a few times. The gene calls are TRBV6-2 or TRBV6-3 and TRBJ1-2; 10 nucleotides agree with TRBD1. This CDR3 has 14 residues. Germline-derived CDR1 and CDR2 are MNHEY and SVGEGT. V lost 5 bases, J lost 3 bases, and 3 bases stayed unmatched. CDR3 sequence (DNA): TGTGCCAGCAGTCCGGGACAGGGGCACTATGGCTACACCTTC. Protein product: CASSPGQGHYGYTF.

The J gene is TRBJ2-1, the V gene TRBV21-1; TRBD2, the D gene given by the table, was not confirmed from the DNA. TRBV21-1 is shown as a pseudogene. This CDR3 comprises 16 residues. Here the CDR3 DNA reads TGTGCCAGCAGCAAAGCAGGAGATTCATCCTACAATGAGCAGTTCTTC. This gives the protein CASSKAGDSSYNEQFF.

The rearrangement joins TRBV2 to TRBJ1-2; D is perhaps TRBD1 (6 bases). The ends were cut back, 2 bases at V and 7 bases at J, with 14 bases in the middle. The V gene's germline CDR1 is SNHLY and CDR2 FYNNEI. The CDR3 extends over 14 amino acids. CDR3 in amino acids: CASSEIQGGVGYTF. CDR3 sequence (DNA): TGTGCCAGCAGTGAAATACAGGGAGGGGTTGGCTACACCTTC.

The chain uses TRBV15 and TRBJ2-1, with D possibly TRBD2 on 5 matching bases. The CDR3 spans 15 residues. V was pared by 0 bases and J by 9 bases, with 15 bases between. Looked up from germline, CDR1 is LNHNV and CDR2 is YYDKDF (reference sequence). The CDR3 DNA is TGTGCCACCAGCAGAGATGGAAAATTTGCGGGTGAGCAGTTCTTC. Translation: CATSRDGKFAGEQFF.

In its sample, this clone was seen once. This chain joins TRBV30 and TRBJ1-1; possibly TRBD1 for D (5 bases). The germline V and J ends were trimmed by 2 bases and 3 bases, with 10 bases remaining between them. Germline assignment: CDR1 GTSNPN and CDR2 SVGIG (reference sequence). The CDR3 runs 13 residues. The CDR3 region is CAWSKGAYTEAFF. Written as DNA, the CDR3 is TGTGCCTGGAGTAAAGGGGCCTACACTGAAGCTTTCTTT.

This clone was counted a single time. The rearrangement uses TRBV3-1 (or the pseudogene TRBV3-2) and TRBJ1-1; D is perhaps TRBD1 (5 bases). This CDR3 comprises 14 residues. The V end was cut by 3 bases, the J end by 5 bases, with 13 bases between. Germline CDR1 LGHDT, CDR2 YNNKEL (reference sequence). The CDR3 reads CASSHSSRGTEAFF. The CDR3 region has the DNA TGTGCCAGCAGCCACAGTTCAAGGGGAACTGAAGCTTTCTTT.

The chain links TRBV9 to TRBJ1-1; 7 bases match TRBD1. Germline V gene lookup returns CDR1 SGDLS and CDR2 YYNGEE. The V and J ends lost 3 bases and 0 bases, in that order; junction bases with no gene match: 5. This CDR3 comprises 15 residues. The CDR3 loop reads CASSDRGGVNTEAFF. Written as DNA, the CDR3 is TGTGCCAGCAGCGACAGGGGAGGTGTGAACACTGAAGCTTTCTTT.

The V and J genes are TRBV5-4 and TRBJ2-7, with D perhaps matching TRBD1 (6 bases). V lost 4 bases, J lost 3 bases, and 17 bases lay in between. Per the germline V gene, CDR1 is SGHNT and CDR2 is YYREEE (reference sequence). The CDR3 is 15 residues long. The CDR3 DNA sequence: TGTGCCAGCAGCCTCTCGGACAGATATCTCTACGAGCAGTACTTC. Translating gives CASSLSDRYLYEQYF. Filled out from reference TRBV5-4 and TRBJ2-7, the complete variable domain reads ETGVTQSPTHLIKTRGQQVTLRCSSQSGHNTVSWYQQALGQGPQFIFQYYREEENGRGNFPPRFSGLQFPNYSSELNVNALELDDSALYLCASSLSDRYLYEQYFGPGTRLTVT.

The V call is TRBV9, the J call TRBJ2-2; 8 nucleotides line up with TRBD1. V trimming: 4 bases; J trimming: 4 bases; junction bases outside the gene matches: 6. There are 15 residues in the CDR3. Germline lookup yields CDR1 SGDLS and CDR2 YYNGEE. CDR3 nucleotide sequence: TGTGCCAGCAGCCCATGGACAGGGAGCACCGGGGAGCTGTTTTTT. This sequence encodes CASSPWTGSTGELFF.

This chain uses TRBV12-3 or TRBV12-4 with TRBJ1-2; TRBD1 agrees at 7 bases. This CDR3 contains 12 residues. Trimming took 2 bases from V and 8 from J; bases not matched to a gene: 2. The CDR3 bases are TGTGCCAGCAGTTTAACAGGGGAAGGCTACACCTTC. Encoded protein: CASSLTGEGYTF.

The chain employs TRBV7-9 and TRBJ2-1, with D hard to call. Trimming stripped 4 bases from V and 0 bases from J, with 7 bases between. Germline assignment: CDR1 SEHNR and CDR2 FQNEAQ (reference sequence). CDR3 size: 14 residues. The DNA of the CDR3 is TGTGCCAGCAGCTCCCGGAGCTCCTACAATGAGCAGTTCTTC. Translated, it gives CASSSRSSYNEQFF. Based on the CDR3 plus reference TRBV7-9 and TRBJ2-1, the full variable domain is DTGVSQNPRHKITKRGQNVTFRCDPISEHNRLYWYRQTLGQGPEFLTYFQNEAQLEKSRLLSDRFSAERPKGSFSTLEIQRTEQGDSAMYLCASSSRSSYNEQFFGPGTRLTVL.

The chain links TRBV28 to TRBJ1-4, with D unclear. The CDR3 extends over 14 amino acids. The V gene lost 2 bases and the J gene lost 7 bases, with 11 bases spanning the gap. Germline V gives CDR1 MDHEN, CDR2 SYDVKM. The CDR3 reads CASSLNVRLEKLFF. The CDR3 bases are TGTGCCAGCAGTTTAAACGTCCGACTTGAAAAACTGTTTTTT.

The chain links TRBV25-1 to TRBJ2-1, with 15 bases fitting TRBD2. The CDR3 is 16 residues long. The V segment lost 3 bases and the J segment 6 bases; nucleotides outside the gene matches: 3. Germline-derived CDR1 and CDR2 are MGHDK and SYGVNS. The CDR3 region has the DNA TGTGCCAGCAGTGATTGGACTAGCGGGAGGGTCAATGAGCAGTTCTTC. Encoded protein: CASSDWTSGRVNEQFF.

This clone was recorded only once. The genes are TRBV5-4 and TRBJ2-3; tentative D call: TRBD2 (5 bases). The germline V and J ends were trimmed by 2 bases and 6 bases, with 10 bases remaining between them. Looked up from germline, CDR1 is SGHNT and CDR2 is YYREEE (reference sequence). The CDR3 runs 13 residues. This CDR3 is CASSLRWEDTQYF. The CDR3 nucleotides read TGTGCCAGCAGCTTAAGGTGGGAGGATACGCAGTATTTT.

The rearrangement joins TRBV27 to TRBJ2-2; weak D call: TRBD2 (5 bases). With 8 bases removed from V and 5 bases from J, the gap between germline ends came to 15 bases. The CDR3 sequence is 14 residues long. Germline values: CDR1 MNHEY, CDR2 SMNVEV (reference sequence). CDR3 in DNA: TGTGCCAGCCGGTCGTGGACTGAGACCGGGGAGCTGTTTTTT. It specifies CASRSWTETGELFF.

This rearrangement joins TRBV9 to TRBJ1-2; D gene uncertain. The CDR3 extends over 14 amino acids. V was pared by 2 bases and J by 5 bases, with 13 bases between. Germline V gene lookup returns CDR1 SGDLS and CDR2 YYNGEE. This chain's CDR3 is CASSVGGSVYGYTF. The CDR3 nucleotides read TGTGCCAGCAGCGTGGGAGGCAGCGTGTATGGCTACACCTTC.

The J gene is TRBJ1-2, the V gene TRBV24-1; D is perhaps TRBD1 (6 bases). V was shortened by 4 bases and J by 1 base, with 18 bases between the two germline ends. CDR3 length: 17 amino acids. The germline V gene encodes CDR1 KGHDR and CDR2 SFDVKD. The DNA of the CDR3 is TGTGCCACCAGTGACCTACCCCCGGGACACTTTAACTATGGCTACACCTTC. This sequence encodes CATSDLPPGHFNYGYTF.

The chain couples TRBV20-1 to TRBJ2-7, with TRBD2 as a possible D gene (6 bases). Germline assignment: CDR1 DFQATT and CDR2 SNEGSKA (reference sequence). There are 11 residues in the CDR3. Trimming left V 5 bases short and J 3 bases short, with 8 bases between. The CDR3 is CSALRDYEQYF. The CDR3 nucleotides are TGCAGTGCTTTGCGGGACTACGAGCAGTACTTC.

J is TRBJ1-5 and V is TRBV27; 9 bases are shared with TRBD1. Per the germline V gene, CDR1 is MNHEY and CDR2 is SMNVEV (reference sequence). V shed 6 bases, J shed 0 bases, and the junction held 18 bases outside the gene matches. CDR3 length: 20 residues. The DNA of the CDR3 is TGTGCCAGCAGGCGAACAGGGGGCGCGGGGCCCTCGTATAGCAATCAGCCCCAGCATTTT. Protein product: CASRRTGGAGPSYSNQPQHF.